A single sample gave rise to the 14 T cell receptor beta chains below, sequenced in a study of T-cell reconstitution after alpha-beta-depleted transplantation in children. Unique molecular identifiers were used in preparing the TCRbeta library. MiXCR, applied by TCRdb to the PCR reads, yields one record per CDR3 protein. The table records 100,000 to 120,000 distinct CDR3 sequences, around a tenth of them present only once. The sequences come from PBMCs from the stem cell graft donor, collected from the stem cell graft. The source is a human donor who donated a stem cell graft to a child with acute lymphoblastic leukemia.

The chain employs TRBV12-3 or TRBV12-4 and TRBJ2-5; TRBD2 matches at 7 bases. The CDR3 contains 15 residues. Losses at the gene ends were 5 bases for V and 5 bases for J; bases not matched to a gene: 11. The CDR3 loop reads CASSPGGGSRETQYF. DNA for the CDR3: TGTGCCAGCAGTCCAGGCGGGGGATCAAGGGAGACCCAGTACTTC.

This clonotype showed up many times. The chain recombines TRBV4-1 with TRBJ1-3; 7 bases align to TRBD1. The CDR3 is 19 amino acids. V lost 0 bases and J lost 0; bases outside the gene matches: 11. Germline-derived CDR1 and CDR2 are MGHRA and YSYEKL. The CDR3 loop reads CASSQEPIGTASSGNTIYF. CDR3 nucleotides: TGCGCCAGCAGCCAAGAGCCAATCGGGACAGCGAGCTCTGGAAACACCATATATTTT.

This clonotype was counted at least ten times. The chain carries TRBV25-1 and TRBJ2-1; weak D call: TRBD1 (6 bases). Trimming took 4 bases from V and 10 from J, leaving 14 bases between them. This CDR3 is 13 amino acids long. Germline V gene lookup returns CDR1 MGHDK and CDR2 SYGVNS. CDR3 region: CASSVGGEWEQFF. DNA for the CDR3: TGTGCCAGCAGTGTAGGGGGAGAGTGGGAGCAGTTCTTC.

This clonotype appeared many times. The genes are TRBV5-1 and TRBJ1-4, with D uncertain. The V end was cut by 0 bases, the J end by 8 bases, with 14 bases between. In germline, CDR1 is SGHRS, CDR2 YFSETQ. The CDR3 length is 15 residues. CDR3 in DNA: TGCGCCAGCAGCTTGGATCTGTTGGGATCAGAAAAACTGTTTTTT. Translation: CASSLDLLGSEKLFF.

This clonotype was counted at least ten times. The chain combines TRBV5-5 with TRBJ1-1; D might be TRBD1 (6 bases). Trimming pared 0 bases from V and 1 base from J, leaving 13 bases between. Germline V gene sequence: CDR1 SGHKS, CDR2 YYEKEE (reference sequence). CDR3 size: 16 residues. CDR3 DNA sequence: TGTGCCAGCAGCTTGGGACAGGTTGTGGGGAACACTGAAGCTTTCTTT. Its protein is CASSLGQVVGNTEAFF.

With respect to this clonotype: This may arise from a read error, as a much more abundant clone is one base away. V is TRBV20-1 and J is TRBJ2-1, with 13 bases that match TRBD2. V gave up 4 bases and J gave up 9 bases; unmatched junction bases: 6. The germline gives CDR1 DFQATT, CDR2 SNEGSKA (reference sequence). This CDR3 contains 14 residues. The CDR3 nucleotides read TGCAGTGCTACACTAGCGGGAGGGCCAGGTGAGCAGTTCTTC. Protein product: CSATLAGGPGEQFF.

This clonotype was seen at least ten times. The rearrangement links TRBV20-1 to TRBJ1-1; D perhaps matches TRBD1 (5 bases). V was shortened by 3 bases and J by 1 base, with 9 bases between the two germline ends. Germline V lookup: CDR1 DFQATT, CDR2 SNEGSKA (reference sequence). The CDR3 sequence is 13 residues long. The CDR3 spells CSASDGANTEAFF. CDR3 coding DNA: TGCAGTGCTAGTGACGGGGCGAACACTGAAGCTTTCTTT.

Ten or more counts support this clonotype. The chain employs TRBV28 and TRBJ2-3, with D possibly being TRBD2 (7 bases). Germline V lookup: CDR1 MDHEN, CDR2 SYDVKM. This CDR3 contains 15 residues. Trimming took 5 bases from V and 1 from J, leaving 13 bases between them. CDR3 DNA sequence: TGTGCCAGCAGTACATCGGGGGGCGGCACAGATACGCAGTATTTT. Residues: CASSTSGGGTDTQYF.

This sequence joins TRBV29-1 and TRBJ2-5, with D unresolved. Germline CDR1 SQVTM, CDR2 ANQGSEA. The CDR3 extends over 10 amino acids. The V end was cut by 6 bases, the J end by 3 bases, with 5 bases between. The CDR3 DNA reads as TGCAGCGTGTGGAAAGAGACCCAGTACTTC. Translation gives CSVWKETQYF.

This clonotype was recorded many times. At one end the junction does not follow the germline gene, possibly because of a read error. The chain recombines TRBV12-3 or TRBV12-4 with TRBJ1-1; possible D gene TRBD1, 6 bases. The CDR3 totals 13 residues. The CDR3 here is CASRAGVKTEAFF. The CDR3 region has the DNA TGTGCCAGCAGAGCAGGGGTGAAGACTGAAGCTTTCTTT.

This clonotype was observed at least ten times. The chain employs TRBV4-3 and TRBJ1-1; possible D gene TRBD1, 5 bases. CDR3 size: 14 residues. Trimming cost V 0 bases and J 4 bases, with 9 bases left between them. The V gene's germline CDR1 is LGHNA and CDR2 YSLEER. CDR3 nucleotides: TGCGCCAGCAGCCAAGAAAACGGGGGCACTGAAGCTTTCTTT. Its protein product is CASSQENGGTEAFF.

This clonotype occurred many times. The chain couples TRBV29-1 to TRBJ1-4; maybe TRBD1 (5 bases). This CDR3 region has 12 residues. Looked up from germline, CDR1 is SQVTM and CDR2 is ANQGSEA. Trimming shortened V by 6 bases and J by 5 bases, and 10 bases separated the two germline ends. CDR3 amino acids: CSVRDLNEKLFF. CDR3 DNA sequence: TGCAGCGTCCGGGACCTGAATGAAAAACTGTTTTTT.

This clonotype was observed at least ten times. The V gene is TRBV4-3, the J gene TRBJ2-5, with a possible D match to TRBD1 (6 bases). Germline lookup yields CDR1 LGHNA and CDR2 YSLEER. The V gene lost 0 bases and the J gene lost 5 bases, with 16 bases spanning the gap. This CDR3 comprises 16 residues. CDR3 amino acids: CASSQDRPGEAETQYF. The CDR3 nucleotides read TGCGCCAGCAGCCAAGATCGGCCAGGGGAAGCGGAGACCCAGTACTTC.

This clonotype was recorded many times. The rearrangement joins TRBV6-6 to TRBJ2-7; no firm D call. The CDR3 has 12 amino acids. Trimming cost V 2 bases and J 5 bases, with 7 bases left between them. In germline, CDR1 is MNHNY, CDR2 SVGAGI (reference sequence). CDR3 loop: CASSYGEDEQYF. The CDR3 DNA reads TGTGCCAGCAGTTACGGGGAAGACGAGCAGTACTTC.